This T cell receptor beta chain was sequenced for a study of naive and memory T cell subsets. Study-wide points: Possibly reflecting memory cells re-expressing CD45RA, a few larger clonotypes occurred in naive repertoires, especially CD8.

Remarks on this clonotype: Its matching antigen is unknown.

The germline gives CDR1 MNHEY, CDR2 SMNVEV (reference sequence). This CDR3 is 16 amino acids long. V was clipped by 5 bases and J by 1 base; unmatched bases: 8. CD8 T cells were positively selected from what remained after CD4 positive selection. Cells stained for CD3, CD4, CD8, CD45RA and CD27 were sorted into four subsets. An equimolar mix of two oligonucleotides served as the beta constant-region primer for TRBC1 and TRBC2. Four rounds of PCR amplified the ligated cDNA using nested alpha and beta constant-region primers plus SP2. TCRdb itself ran the UMI-ligation and nested PCR reads through MiXCR, one entry per CDR3 protein. The top ten clones hold more than 0.13% of a sample with about 90,000 distinct CDR3 sequences, around 11% of them seen once.

V is TRBV27 and J is TRBJ1-5; TRBD1 matches 7 bases. The sample was naive CD4+ T cells from blood. The sequence was obtained from a human donor in good health. CDR3 DNA sequence: TGTGCCAGCAGTCCCTTGACAGGGAAGAGCAATCAGCCCCAGCATTTT. It specifies CASSPLTGKSNQPQHF.